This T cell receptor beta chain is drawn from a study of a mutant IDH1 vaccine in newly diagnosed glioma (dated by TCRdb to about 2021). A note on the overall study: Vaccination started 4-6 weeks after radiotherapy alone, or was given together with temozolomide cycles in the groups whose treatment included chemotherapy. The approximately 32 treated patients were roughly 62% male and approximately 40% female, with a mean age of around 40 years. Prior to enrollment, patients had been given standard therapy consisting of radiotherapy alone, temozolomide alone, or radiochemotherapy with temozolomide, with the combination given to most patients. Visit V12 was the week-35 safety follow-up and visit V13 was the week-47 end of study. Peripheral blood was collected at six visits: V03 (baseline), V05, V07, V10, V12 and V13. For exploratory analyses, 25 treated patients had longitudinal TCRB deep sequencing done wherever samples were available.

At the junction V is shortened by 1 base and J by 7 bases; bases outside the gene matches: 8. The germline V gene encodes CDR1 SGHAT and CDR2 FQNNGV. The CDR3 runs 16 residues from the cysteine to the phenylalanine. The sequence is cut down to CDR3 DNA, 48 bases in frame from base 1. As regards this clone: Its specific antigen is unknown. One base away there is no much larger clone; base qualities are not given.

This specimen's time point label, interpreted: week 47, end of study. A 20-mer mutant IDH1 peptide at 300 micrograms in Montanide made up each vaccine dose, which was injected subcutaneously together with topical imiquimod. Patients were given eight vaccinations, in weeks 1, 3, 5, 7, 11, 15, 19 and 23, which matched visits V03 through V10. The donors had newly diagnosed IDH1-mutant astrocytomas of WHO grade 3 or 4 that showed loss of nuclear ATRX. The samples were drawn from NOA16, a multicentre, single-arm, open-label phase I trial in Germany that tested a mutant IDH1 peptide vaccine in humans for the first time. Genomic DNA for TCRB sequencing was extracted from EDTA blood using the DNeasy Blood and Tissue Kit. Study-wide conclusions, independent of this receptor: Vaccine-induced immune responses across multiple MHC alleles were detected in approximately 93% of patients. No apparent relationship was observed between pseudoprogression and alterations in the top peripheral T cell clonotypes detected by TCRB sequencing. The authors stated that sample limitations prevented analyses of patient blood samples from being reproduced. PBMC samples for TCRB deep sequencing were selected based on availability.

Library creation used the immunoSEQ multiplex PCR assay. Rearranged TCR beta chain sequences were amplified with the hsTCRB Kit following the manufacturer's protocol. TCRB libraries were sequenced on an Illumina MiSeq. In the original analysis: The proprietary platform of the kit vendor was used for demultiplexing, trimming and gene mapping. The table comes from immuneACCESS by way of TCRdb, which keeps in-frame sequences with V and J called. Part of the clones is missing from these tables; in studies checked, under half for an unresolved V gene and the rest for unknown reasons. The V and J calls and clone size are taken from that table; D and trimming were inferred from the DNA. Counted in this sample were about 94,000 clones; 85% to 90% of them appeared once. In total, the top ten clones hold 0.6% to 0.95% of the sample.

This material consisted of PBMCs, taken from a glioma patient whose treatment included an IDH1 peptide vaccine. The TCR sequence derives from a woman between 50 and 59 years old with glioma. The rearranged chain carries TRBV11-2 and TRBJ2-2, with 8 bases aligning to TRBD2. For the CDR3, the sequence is CASSLVTGRVNGELFF. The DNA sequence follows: TGTGCCAGCAGCTTAGTAACCGGGAGGGTGAACGGGGAGCTGTTTTTT.